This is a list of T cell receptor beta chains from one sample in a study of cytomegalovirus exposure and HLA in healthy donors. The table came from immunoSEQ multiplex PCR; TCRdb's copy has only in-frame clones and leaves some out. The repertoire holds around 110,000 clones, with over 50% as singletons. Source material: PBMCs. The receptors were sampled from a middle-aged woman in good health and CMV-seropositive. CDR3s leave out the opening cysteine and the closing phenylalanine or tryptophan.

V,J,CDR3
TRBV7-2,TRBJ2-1,ASSVTSGIGEQF
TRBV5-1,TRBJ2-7,ASSRGSSSGEQY
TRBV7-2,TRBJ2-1,AIKTSGYHNEQF
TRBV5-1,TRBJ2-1,ASRGESRGVNNEQF
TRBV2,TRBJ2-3,ASSPTSGGGTDTQY
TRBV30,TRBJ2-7,AWSGQVTYEQY
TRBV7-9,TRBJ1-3,ASTRLQVLSGNTIY
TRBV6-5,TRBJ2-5,ASSYGLVGQETQY
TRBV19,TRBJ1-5,ASSATFSNQPQH
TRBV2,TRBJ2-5,ASSGDRGQETQY
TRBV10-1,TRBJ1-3,ASRAWAGGDLGSGNTIY
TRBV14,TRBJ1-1,ASSLTGSRTEAF
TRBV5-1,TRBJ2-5,ASSYGLGQQETQY
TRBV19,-,ASSIGTGISYEQY
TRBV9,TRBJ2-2,ASSPQPGLNTGELF
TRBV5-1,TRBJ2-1,ASILSSGTSGRNEQF
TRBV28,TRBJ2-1,ASSLSRAGGNEQF
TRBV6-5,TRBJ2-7,ASSSRGGGATYEQY
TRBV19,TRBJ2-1,ASHSAGNSYNEQF
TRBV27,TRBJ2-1,AIRRGSGGNEQF
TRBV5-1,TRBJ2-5,ASSPGTGNQETQY
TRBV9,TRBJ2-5,ASSVTDSQETQY
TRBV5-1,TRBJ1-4,ASSFEPTNEKLF